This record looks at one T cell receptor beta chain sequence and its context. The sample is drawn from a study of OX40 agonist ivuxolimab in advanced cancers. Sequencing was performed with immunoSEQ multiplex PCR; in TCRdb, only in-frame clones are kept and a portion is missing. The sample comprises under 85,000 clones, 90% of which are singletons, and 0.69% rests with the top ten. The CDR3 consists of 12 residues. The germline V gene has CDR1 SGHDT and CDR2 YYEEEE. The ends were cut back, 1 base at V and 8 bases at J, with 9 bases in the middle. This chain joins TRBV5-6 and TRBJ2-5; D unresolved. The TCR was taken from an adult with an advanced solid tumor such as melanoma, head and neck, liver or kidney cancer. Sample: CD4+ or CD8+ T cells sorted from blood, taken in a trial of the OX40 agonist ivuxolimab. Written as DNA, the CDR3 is TGTGCCAGCAGCTTGTGGGCGCAAACCCAGTACTTC. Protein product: CASSLWAQTQYF.